Listed below are T cell receptor beta chains from one sample, sequenced in a study of PD-1 blockade in classical Hodgkin lymphoma. Clones were read by immunoSEQ multiplex PCR, and TCRdb kept only the in-frame ones, dropping some. This table holds about 36,000 clones, 69% found once. The sequences come from peripheral blood mononuclear cells (PBMCs), collected before the second cycle of nivolumab. These receptors were obtained from a human donor with classical Hodgkin lymphoma. The CDR3 runs from the conserved cysteine through the conserved F or W. The D gene is left open where the match is weak. The listing skips clone size in some rows; elsewhere it reads once, few, many or a size class.

TRBJ1-6 | TRBV10-3 | medium-sized | TRBD1 | TGTGCCATCAGCGGGACAGGGGCCGGTTCACCCCTCCACTTT | CAISGTGAGSPLHF
TRBJ2-1 | TRBV27 | many | TRBD1 | TGTGCCAGCAGTTTAACAGGGGGGTCCTACAATGAGCAGTTCTTC | CASSLTGGSYNEQFF
TRBJ1-1 | TRBV7-2 | NA | TRBD1 | TGTGCCAGCAGCTTAGGGGGGACAGGGAACACTGAAGCTTTCTTT | CASSLGGTGNTEAFF
TRBJ2-3 | TRBV7-3 | NA | NA | TGTGCCAGCAGCAACAGCTACAGAAAAACAGATACGCAGTATTTT | CASSNSYRKTDTQYF
TRBJ1-5 | TRBV11-3 | NA | NA | TGTGCCAGCAGCTTGGTCGCAGCTAATCAGCCCCAGCATTTT | CASSLVAANQPQHF
TRBJ2-2 | TRBV5-4 | NA | NA | TGTGCCAGCGAGACAGGGAACACCGGGGAGCTGTTTTTT | CASETGNTGELFF
TRBJ2-7 | TRBV2 | NA | TRBD1 | TGTGCCAGCAGTGACCAGGGGGCGTCCTACGAGCAGTACTTC | CASSDQGASYEQYF
TRBJ1-6 | TRBV6-5 | NA | TRBD1 | TGTGCCAGCAGGCTAACAGGGGGAGATTCACCCCTCCACTTT | CASRLTGGDSPLHF
TRBJ2-7 | TRBV7-8 | NA | NA | TGTGCCAGCAGCTTGGGGTCGGCTATGAAACTGGAGTACTTC | CASSLGSAMKLEYF
TRBJ2-7 | TRBV5-4 | NA | TRBD1 | TGTGCCAGCAGAAATCCGGGACAGGGGCTCGAGCAGTACTTC | CASRNPGQGLEQYF
TRBJ2-1 | TRBV4-3 | NA | TRBD2 | TGCGCCAGCAGCCAAGACGGCCTAGCGGGAGTCCATGAGCAGTTCTTC | CASSQDGLAGVHEQFF
TRBJ2-2 | TRBV7-2 | NA | NA | TGTGCCAGCAGCGTAGGGAGACGTGGGGAGCTGTTTTTT | CASSVGRRGELFF
TRBJ1-1 | TRBV7-9 | NA | NA | TGTGCCAGCAGCTTAGGGCAAAAGAACACTGAAGCTTTCTTT | CASSLGQKNTEAFF
TRBJ2-7 | TRBV4-1 | medium-sized | NA | TGCGCCAGCAGCCAAGGGACGTCAAACAACTACGAGCAGTACTTC | CASSQGTSNNYEQYF
TRBJ2-1 | TRBV28 | NA | NA | TGTGCCAGCAGTTTGGTCGGGAGATACAATGAGCAGTTCTTC | CASSLVGRYNEQFF
TRBJ1-4 | TRBV18 | few | NA | TGTGCCAGCTCACCACCGCAGGGAACTGAAAAACTGTTTTTT | CASSPPQGTEKLFF
TRBJ1-5 | TRBV7-8 | NA | NA | TGTGCCAGCAGCTTAAGCAATCAGCCCCAGCATTTT | CASSLSNQPQHF
TRBJ2-1 | TRBV7-2 | NA | NA | TGTGCCAGCAGCTTAATGATGGGGAGCAATGAGCAGTTCTTC | CASSLMMGSNEQFF
TRBJ1-5 | TRBV7-3 | NA | NA | TGTGCCAGCAGCTTCAAGGGGGATCCCCAGCATTTT | CASSFKGDPQHF
TRBJ1-2 | TRBV19 | NA | TRBD1 | TGTGCCAGTAGTACCGCCGGGACAGGAAGGCTCTATGGCTACACCTTC | CASSTAGTGRLYGYTF
TRBJ2-7 | TRBV5-1 | NA | NA | TGCGCCAGCAGCTTACAGGGAATCTCCTACGAGCAGTACTTC | CASSLQGISYEQYF
TRBJ2-5 | TRBV7-9 | NA | TRBD2 | TGTGCCAGCAGCCCGCCTCGACTAGCGGGAGGACTTAAGTACTTC | CASSPPRLAGGLKYF
TRBJ2-3 | TRBV6-5 | few | TRBD2 | TGTGCCAGCAGTTATTCAGCGGGGGGGCAATCAGATACGCAGTATTTT | CASSYSAGGQSDTQYF
TRBJ2-3 | TRBV6-1 | few | NA | TGTGCCAGCAGTGTCACCCCGAGGACAGATACGCAGTATTTT | CASSVTPRTDTQYF
TRBJ2-7 | TRBV6-7 | NA | TRBD1 | TGTGCCAGCAGCCACCTCCGGACAGGGGTGGGACTAAGCCGGCACGAGCAGTACTTC | CASSHLRTGVGLSRHEQYF
TRBJ2-7 | TRBV5-1 | NA | TRBD2 | TGCGCCAGCAGCTTCGCCTTAGCGGGGGGTATCTCCTACGAGCAGTACTTC | CASSFALAGGISYEQYF
TRBJ1-5 | TRBV14 | NA | NA | TGTGCCAGCAGCCGGGGGTTCCGGCAGCCCCAGCATTTT | CASSRGFRQPQHF
TRBJ1-2 | TRBV6-5 | few | NA | TGTGCCAGCAGTCCACTGACCAGTGGGGGCTACACCTTC | CASSPLTSGGYTF
TRBJ2-5 | TRBV11-2 | NA | TRBD2 | TGTGCCAGCAGCTTAGTGGGGCCGGGACTAGGAGTAGAGACCCAGTACTTC | CASSLVGPGLGVETQYF
TRBJ1-5 | TRBV28 | NA | NA | TGTGCCAGCAGTCCATACTTGAGTCGCAATCAGCCCCAGCATTTT | CASSPYLSRNQPQHF
TRBJ1-5 | TRBV9 | few | TRBD1 | TGTGCCAGCAGCTCTCAGGACAGGTACCAGCCCCAGCATTTT | CASSSQDRYQPQHF
TRBJ2-7 | TRBV7-2 | NA | NA | TGTGCCAGCAGCTTAGCGGGCTCAGCATCCTACGAGCAGTACTTC | CASSLAGSASYEQYF
TRBJ2-7 | TRBV5-4 | NA | TRBD2 | TGTGCCAGCAGCTTGCCGGCTAGCGGGAGAAACGAGCAGTACTTC | CASSLPASGRNEQYF
TRBJ2-3 | TRBV4-1 | once | TRBD1 | TGCGCCAGCAGCCGACAGGGGGCGAGGATCACAGATACGCAGTATTTT | CASSRQGARITDTQYF
TRBJ2-1 | TRBV9 | NA | TRBD2 | TGTGCCAGCTCTAGGGCGGGAGCGAGAAATGAGCAGTTCTTC | CASSRAGARNEQFF
TRBJ1-5 | TRBV15 | few | NA | TGTGCCACCAGCAGAGCTCGGGGGCCCCAGCATTTT | CATSRARGPQHF
TRBJ1-5 | TRBV6-6 | NA | NA | TGTGCCAGCAGTAGCGGTAATAGCAATCAGCCCCAGCATTTT | CASSSGNSNQPQHF
TRBJ1-2 | TRBV9 | NA | NA | TGTGCCAGCAGCCCCCCAATAGGGGCCGACTATGGCTACACCTTC | CASSPPIGADYGYTF
TRBJ2-6 | TRBV5-1 | NA | NA | TGCGCCAGCAGCTACCCTGGGGCCAACGTCCTGACTTTC | CASSYPGANVLTF
TRBJ2-2 | TRBV10-3 | NA | NA | TGTGCCATCAGTGAGTCGGCGGTGAACACCGGGGAGCTGTTTTTT | CAISESAVNTGELFF
TRBJ1-3 | TRBV5-1 | NA | TRBD1 | TGCGCCAGCAGCTTGGCCGGGACAGTCCTCTCTGGAAACACCATATATTTT | CASSLAGTVLSGNTIYF
TRBJ2-3 | TRBV7-9 | NA | TRBD1 | TGTGCCAGCAGCTTGTCTCGAGGGGGCGAGGATACGCAGTATTTT | CASSLSRGGEDTQYF
TRBJ1-1 | TRBV9 | NA | NA | TGTGCCAGCAGCGTAGCAGCGAACACTGAAGCTTTCTTT | CASSVAANTEAFF
TRBJ2-3 | TRBV9 | NA | NA | TGTGCCAGCAGCGTAGCTAGGTGGGGAGGCACAGATACGCAGTATTTT | CASSVARWGGTDTQYF